This paragraph reports one T cell receptor beta chain. Its cognate antigen has yet to be identified. Qualities for individual bases were not recorded, and no much larger clone is one base off. The CDR3 regions of human TCRbeta chains were analyzed by immunosequencing. The paper's data handling went like this. Repertoire TCRs were matched against a reference library of SARS-CoV-2-specific TCRs generated with the MIRA antigen-specificity platform. Breadth meant the fraction of unique TCRs that were SARS-CoV-2-associated, whereas depth meant the fraction of total T cells that were SARS-CoV-2-associated. Using the MIRA data, each spike-specific TCR was mapped to the spike region that the TCR reacts to and placed in a CD4 or CD8 class. Log10-transformed breadth and depth values were compared by one-way ANOVA with Sidak's multiple comparisons tests. TCRdb limited this immuneACCESS table to in-frame rearrangements with V and J called. A share of clones is missing; checked studies link under half to unresolved V genes, and the rest is unexplained. The V and J calls and clone size come from that table; D and trimming were worked out from the DNA. Within this sample are some 140,000 clones, with over 90% of them counted one time only. More than 0.7% of the sample is in the top ten clones.

This specimen belongs to a study of T cell responses to AZD1222 COVID-19 vaccine (dated by TCRdb to the early 2020s). Concerning the study at large: AZD1222 recipients whose second dose came at about 4 weeks and those whose second dose came at about 12 weeks were combined into one group, since spike-specific TCR depth and breadth did not differ between the two schedules. TCR sequencing was performed for more than 230 trial participants, of whom 200 to 210 were given two doses of AZD1222 and around 25 were given two doses of MenACWY control vaccine. Trial participants were enrolled by age into 18-55, 56-69 and 70-plus year subgroups, with approximately 150, 28 and 58 TCR-sequenced participants respectively. Findings and caveats that apply to the study as a whole: In the small 56-69-year group, the increase in depth fell short of significance, most likely because of low power. Most participants were white British and females outnumbered males, and the authors suggested that clonal diversity may have been underestimated. Conclusions about previously exposed vaccinees are limited, since just five to seven AZD1222 recipients were seropositive for SARS-CoV-2 at baseline. No day 14 peak-response samples were available, so repertoires were characterized only after the peak T cell response. Reportedly, almost half of the unique spike-specific TCRs recognized epitopes lying outside the regions that are mutated in the B.1.351 and B.1.1.7 variants. CD4 TCRs associated with the vaccine covered the entire spike protein, and the dominant responses were in regions 160-218 and 743-854. After two AZD1222 doses, spike-specific TCR breadth and depth were significantly higher than at day 0 and than in MenACWY recipients.

Reading from cysteine to phenylalanine, the CDR3 counts 12 amino acids. The kept DNA is CDR3 alone, 36 bases in frame from the first base. V gives up 4 bases and J gives up 5 bases, and the segment between their germline ends measures 8 bases. Taken from the germline V gene (reference sequence), the CDR1 and CDR2 loops are LGHDT and YNNKEL. The label giving this sample's time point can be read as: baseline before first vaccination. Vaccinee samples came from UK trials COV001 and COV002, including a single-blind randomized controlled phase 2/3 trial of AZD1222 (ChAdOx1 nCoV-19) in healthy adults. For TCRbeta chain sequencing, PBMC samples were collected from trial participants at day 0 and at day 28 after the second dose.

The V and J segments used are TRBV3-1 (or the pseudogene TRBV3-2) and TRBJ1-1; the D segment cannot be called with confidence. The TCR comes from an adult in good health. The sequencing used peripheral blood, collected on day 0 of AZD1222 vaccination. The bases are TGTGCCAGCAGCCGGGTGGGGACTGAAGCTTTCTTT. Translated, it gives CASSRVGTEAFF.